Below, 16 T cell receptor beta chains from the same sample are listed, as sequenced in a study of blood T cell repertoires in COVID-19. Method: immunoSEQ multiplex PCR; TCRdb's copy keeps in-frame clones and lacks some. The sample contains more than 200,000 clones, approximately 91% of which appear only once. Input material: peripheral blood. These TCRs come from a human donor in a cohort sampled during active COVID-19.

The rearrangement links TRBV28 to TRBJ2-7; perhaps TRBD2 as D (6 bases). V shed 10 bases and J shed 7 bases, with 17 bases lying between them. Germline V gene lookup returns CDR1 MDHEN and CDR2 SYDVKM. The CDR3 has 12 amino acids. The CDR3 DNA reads TGTGCCACGCGGGGCGGGCCCAGGGAGCAGTACTTC. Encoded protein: CATRGGPREQYF.

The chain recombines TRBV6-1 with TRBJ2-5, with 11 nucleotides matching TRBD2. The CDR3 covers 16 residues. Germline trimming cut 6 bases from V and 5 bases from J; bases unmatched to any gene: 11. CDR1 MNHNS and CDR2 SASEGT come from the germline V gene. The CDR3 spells CASREFSGGAWETQYF. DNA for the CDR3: TGTGCCAGCAGGGAATTTAGCGGGGGGGCCTGGGAGACCCAGTACTTC.

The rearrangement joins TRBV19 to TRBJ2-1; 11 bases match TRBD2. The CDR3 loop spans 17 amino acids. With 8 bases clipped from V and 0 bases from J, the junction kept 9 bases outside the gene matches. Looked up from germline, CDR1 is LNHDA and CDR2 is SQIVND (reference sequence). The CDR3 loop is CASRRLAGRSSYNEQFF. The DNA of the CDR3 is TGTGCCAGTCGGAGACTAGCGGGAAGGAGCTCCTACAATGAGCAGTTCTTC.

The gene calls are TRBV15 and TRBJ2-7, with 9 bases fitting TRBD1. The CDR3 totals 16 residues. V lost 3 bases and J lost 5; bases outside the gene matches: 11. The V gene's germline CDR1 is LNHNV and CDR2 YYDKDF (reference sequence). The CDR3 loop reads CATSREGGTGYHEQYF. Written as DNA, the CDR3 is TGTGCCACCAGCAGGGAGGGTGGGACAGGGTACCACGAGCAGTACTTC.

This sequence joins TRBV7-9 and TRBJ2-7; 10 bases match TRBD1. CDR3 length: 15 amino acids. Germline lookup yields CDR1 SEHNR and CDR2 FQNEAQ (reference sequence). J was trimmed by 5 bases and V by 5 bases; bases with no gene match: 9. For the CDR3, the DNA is TGTGCCAGCAGCCACCGGGGACAGGGGATCGACGAGCAGTACTTC. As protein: CASSHRGQGIDEQYF.

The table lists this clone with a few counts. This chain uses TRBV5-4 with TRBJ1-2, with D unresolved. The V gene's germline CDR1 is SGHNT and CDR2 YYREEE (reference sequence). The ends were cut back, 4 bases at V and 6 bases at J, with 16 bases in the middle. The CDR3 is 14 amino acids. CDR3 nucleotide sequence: TGTGCCAGCAGCCTCAACGCTAATGAGGATGGCTACACCTTC. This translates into CASSLNANEDGYTF.

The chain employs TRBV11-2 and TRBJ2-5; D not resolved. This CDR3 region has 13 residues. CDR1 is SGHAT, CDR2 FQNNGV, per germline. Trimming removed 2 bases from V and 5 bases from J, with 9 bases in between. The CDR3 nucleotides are TGTGCCAGCAGCTTAAGCGTCTCCGAGACCCAGTACTTC. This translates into CASSLSVSETQYF.

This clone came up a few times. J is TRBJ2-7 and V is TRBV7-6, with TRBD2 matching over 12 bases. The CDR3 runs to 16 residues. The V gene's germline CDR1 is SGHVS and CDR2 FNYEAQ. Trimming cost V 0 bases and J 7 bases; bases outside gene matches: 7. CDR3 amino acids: CASSLALAGGQGEQYF. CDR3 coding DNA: TGTGCCAGCAGCTTAGCCCTAGCGGGGGGGCAAGGGGAGCAGTACTTC.

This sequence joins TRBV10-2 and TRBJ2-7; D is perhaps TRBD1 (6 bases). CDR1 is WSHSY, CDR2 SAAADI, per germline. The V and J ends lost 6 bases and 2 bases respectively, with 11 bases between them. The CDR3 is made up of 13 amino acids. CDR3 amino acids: CASRKDSAYEQYF. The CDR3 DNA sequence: TGCGCCAGCAGGAAGGACAGCGCCTACGAGCAGTACTTC.

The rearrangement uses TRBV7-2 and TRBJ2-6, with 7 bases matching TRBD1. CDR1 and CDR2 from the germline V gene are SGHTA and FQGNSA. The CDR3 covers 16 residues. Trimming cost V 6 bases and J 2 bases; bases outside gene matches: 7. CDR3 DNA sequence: TGTGCCAGCAGTCAAAAAGGGGGCGCTGGGGCCAACGTCCTGACTTTC. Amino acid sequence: CASSQKGGAGANVLTF.

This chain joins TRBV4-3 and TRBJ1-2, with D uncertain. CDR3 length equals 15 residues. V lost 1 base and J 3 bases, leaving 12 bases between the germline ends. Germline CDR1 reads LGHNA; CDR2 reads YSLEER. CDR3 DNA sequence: TGCGCCAGCAGCCAAGTGGGCGAGGGCCACTATGGCTACACCTTC. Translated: CASSQVGEGHYGYTF.

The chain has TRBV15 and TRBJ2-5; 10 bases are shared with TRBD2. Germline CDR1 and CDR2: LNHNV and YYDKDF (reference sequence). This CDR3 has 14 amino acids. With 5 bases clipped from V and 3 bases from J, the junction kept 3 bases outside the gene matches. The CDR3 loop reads CATSLAGVEETQYF. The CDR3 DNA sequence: TGTGCCACCAGCCTAGCGGGAGTAGAAGAGACCCAGTACTTC.

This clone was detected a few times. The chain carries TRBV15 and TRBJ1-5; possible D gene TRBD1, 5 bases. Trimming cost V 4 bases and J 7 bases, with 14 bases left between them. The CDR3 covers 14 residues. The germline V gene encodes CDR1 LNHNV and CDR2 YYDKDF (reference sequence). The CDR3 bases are TGTGCCACCAGCAAGGGGCGGGGGAGCCAGCCCCAGCATTTT. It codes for CATSKGRGSQPQHF.

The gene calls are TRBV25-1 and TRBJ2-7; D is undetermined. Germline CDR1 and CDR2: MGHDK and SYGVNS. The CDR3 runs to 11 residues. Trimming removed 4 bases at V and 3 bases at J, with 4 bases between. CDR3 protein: CASSVFYEQYF. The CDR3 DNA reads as TGTGCCAGCAGTGTATTCTACGAGCAGTACTTC.

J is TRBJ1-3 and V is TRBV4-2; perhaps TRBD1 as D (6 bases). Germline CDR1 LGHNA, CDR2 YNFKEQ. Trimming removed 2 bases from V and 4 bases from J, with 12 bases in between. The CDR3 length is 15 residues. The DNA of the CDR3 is TGTGCCAGCAGCCAACTGGACAGTATCGGAAACACCATATATTTT. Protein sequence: CASSQLDSIGNTIYF.

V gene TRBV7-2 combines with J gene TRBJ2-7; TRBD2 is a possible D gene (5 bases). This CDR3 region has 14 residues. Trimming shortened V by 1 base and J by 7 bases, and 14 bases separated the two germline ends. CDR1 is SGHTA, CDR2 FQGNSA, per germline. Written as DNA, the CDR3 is TGTGCCAGCAGCTTAGTTGTCCCTGAGGGTGAGCAGTACTTC. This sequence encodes CASSLVVPEGEQYF.